Reported below is one T cell receptor (beta chain). The antigen is not known. Germline values: CDR1 LGHNA, CDR2 YNFKEQ. J gave up 6 bases and V 0 bases, and 9 bases lay outside the gene matches. The CDR3 has 17 residues. Unique molecular identifiers were incorporated into the prepared TCRbeta library. One entry per CDR3 protein, called by TCRdb with MiXCR from the PCR reads. The table records about 980,000 distinct CDR3 sequences, about 26% of them present only once. The sample comes from a study of T-cell reconstitution after alpha-beta-depleted transplantation in children. Study conclusions and caveats: Elevated TCRbeta diversity at day 60 was traced, in some patients, to surviving recipient T cells and thymic progenitors.

The TCR comes from a boy in the first two years of life who had a stem cell transplant for SCID, so the T cells may come from the graft donor. This specimen consisted of PBMCs, mostly from graft donor cells, obtained 360 days after TCRalphabeta/CD19-depleted stem cell transplant. This chain uses TRBV4-2 with TRBJ2-3; 10 nucleotides agree with TRBD2. The CDR3 region is CASSQDLSGGAGDTQYF. The CDR3 DNA reads TGTGCCAGCAGCCAAGATCTCAGCGGGGGGGCGGGGGATACGCAGTATTTT.